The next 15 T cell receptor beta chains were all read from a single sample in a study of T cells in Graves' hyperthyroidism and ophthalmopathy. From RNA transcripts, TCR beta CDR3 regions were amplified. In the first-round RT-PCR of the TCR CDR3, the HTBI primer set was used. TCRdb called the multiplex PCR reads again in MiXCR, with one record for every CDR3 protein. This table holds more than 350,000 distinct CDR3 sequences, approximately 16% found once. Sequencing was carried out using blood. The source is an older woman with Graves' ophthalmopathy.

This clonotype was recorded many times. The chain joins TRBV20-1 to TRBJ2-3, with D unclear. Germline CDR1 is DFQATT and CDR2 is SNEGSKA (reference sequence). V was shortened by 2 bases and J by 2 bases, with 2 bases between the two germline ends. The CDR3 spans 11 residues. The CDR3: CSARITDTQYF. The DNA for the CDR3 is TGCAGTGCTAGAATCACAGATACGCAGTATTTT.

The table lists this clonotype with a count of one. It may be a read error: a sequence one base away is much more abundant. The CDR3 reads CASSRTQGGDKLFF. The CDR3 bases are TGTGCCAGCAGTCGGACCCAGGGTGGGGATAAACTGTTTTTT. The chain recombines TRBV28 with TRBJ1-4; D perhaps matches TRBD1 (5 bases). Germline assignment: CDR1 MDHEN and CDR2 SYDVKM. This CDR3 is 14 amino acids long. V was pared by 5 bases and J by 11 bases, with 18 bases between.

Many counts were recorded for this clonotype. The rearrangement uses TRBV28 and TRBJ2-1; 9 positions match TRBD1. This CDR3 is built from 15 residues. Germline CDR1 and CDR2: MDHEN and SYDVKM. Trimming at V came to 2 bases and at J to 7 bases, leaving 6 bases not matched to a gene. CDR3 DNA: TGTGCCAGCAGTTTAATTGGCGGGACAGGGAATGAGCAGTTCTTC. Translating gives CASSLIGGTGNEQFF.

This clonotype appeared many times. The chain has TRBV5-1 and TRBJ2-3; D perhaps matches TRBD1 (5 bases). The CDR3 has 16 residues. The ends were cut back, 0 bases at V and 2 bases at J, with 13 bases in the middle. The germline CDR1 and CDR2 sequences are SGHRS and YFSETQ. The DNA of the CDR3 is TGCGCCAGCAGCTTGGAGGGGCCCAGACTCACAGATACGCAGTATTTT. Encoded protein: CASSLEGPRLTDTQYF.

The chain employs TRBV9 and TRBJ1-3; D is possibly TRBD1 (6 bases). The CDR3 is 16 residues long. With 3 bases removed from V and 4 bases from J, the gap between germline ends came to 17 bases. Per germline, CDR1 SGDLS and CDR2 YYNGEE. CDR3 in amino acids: CASSAHRAGVGNTIYF. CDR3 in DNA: TGTGCCAGCAGCGCCCATCGTGCAGGGGTCGGAAACACCATATATTTT.

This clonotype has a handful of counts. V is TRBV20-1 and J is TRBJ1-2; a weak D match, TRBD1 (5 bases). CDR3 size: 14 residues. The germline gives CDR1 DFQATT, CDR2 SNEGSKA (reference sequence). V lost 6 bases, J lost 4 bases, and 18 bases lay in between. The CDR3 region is CSAWDGGSVYGYTF. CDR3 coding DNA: TGCAGTGCCTGGGATGGGGGATCAGTCTATGGCTACACCTTC.

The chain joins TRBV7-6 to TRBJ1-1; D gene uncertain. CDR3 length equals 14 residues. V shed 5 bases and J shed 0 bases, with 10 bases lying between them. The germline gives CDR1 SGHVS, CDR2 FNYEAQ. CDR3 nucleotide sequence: TGTGCCAGCAGCCCAAGAGACATGAACACTGAAGCTTTCTTT. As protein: CASSPRDMNTEAFF.

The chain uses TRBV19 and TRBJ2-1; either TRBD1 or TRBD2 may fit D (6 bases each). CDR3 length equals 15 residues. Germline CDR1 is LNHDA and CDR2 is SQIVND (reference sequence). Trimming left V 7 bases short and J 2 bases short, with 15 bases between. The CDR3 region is CASKTRGGTYNEQFF. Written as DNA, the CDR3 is TGTGCCAGTAAAACCAGGGGAGGTACCTACAATGAGCAGTTCTTC.

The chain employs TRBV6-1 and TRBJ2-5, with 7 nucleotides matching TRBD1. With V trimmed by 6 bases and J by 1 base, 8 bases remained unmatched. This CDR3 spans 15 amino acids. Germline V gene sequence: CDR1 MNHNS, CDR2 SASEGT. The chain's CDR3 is CASREDRLSQETQYF. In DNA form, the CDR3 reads TGTGCCAGCAGAGAGGACAGGCTGAGCCAAGAGACCCAGTACTTC.

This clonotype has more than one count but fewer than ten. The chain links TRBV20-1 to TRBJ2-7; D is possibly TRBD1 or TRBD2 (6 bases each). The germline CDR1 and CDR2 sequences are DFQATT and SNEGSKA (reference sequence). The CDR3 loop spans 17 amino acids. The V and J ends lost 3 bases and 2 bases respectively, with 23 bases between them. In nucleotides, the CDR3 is TGCAGTGCTAGGAAACCCGACCGAGGGGGGAAAACCTACGAGCAGTACTTC. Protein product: CSARKPDRGGKTYEQYF.

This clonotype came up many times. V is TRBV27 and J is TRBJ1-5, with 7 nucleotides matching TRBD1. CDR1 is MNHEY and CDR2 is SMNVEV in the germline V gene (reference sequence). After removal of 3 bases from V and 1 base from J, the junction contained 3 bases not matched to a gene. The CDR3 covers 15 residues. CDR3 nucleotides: TGTGCCAGCAGTTTCTTACAGGGGAGCAATCAGCCCCAGCATTTT. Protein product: CASSFLQGSNQPQHF.

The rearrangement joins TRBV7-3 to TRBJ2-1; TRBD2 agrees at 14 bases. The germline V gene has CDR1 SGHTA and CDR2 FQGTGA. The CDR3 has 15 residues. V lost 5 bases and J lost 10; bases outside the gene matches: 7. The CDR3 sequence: CASSAGLAGVREQFF. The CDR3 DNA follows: TGTGCCAGCAGCGCGGGACTAGCGGGAGTACGGGAGCAGTTCTTC.

CDR3 in amino acids: CASSSGQGSLHF. Written as DNA, the CDR3 is TGTGCCAGCAGCTCAGGACAGGGCAGCCTCCACTTT. The chain couples TRBV9 to TRBJ1-6; 8 bases line up with TRBD1. Germline assignment: CDR1 SGDLS and CDR2 YYNGEE. The CDR3 has 12 residues. After removal of 4 bases from V and 15 bases from J, the junction contained 6 bases not matched to a gene. Variable domain in full (rest from reference TRBV9 and TRBJ1-6): DSGVTQTPKHLITATGQRVTLRCSPRSGDLSVYWYQQSLDQGLQFLIQYYNGEERAKGNILERFSAQQFPDLHSELNLSSLELGDSALYFCASSSGQGSLHFGNGTRLTVT.

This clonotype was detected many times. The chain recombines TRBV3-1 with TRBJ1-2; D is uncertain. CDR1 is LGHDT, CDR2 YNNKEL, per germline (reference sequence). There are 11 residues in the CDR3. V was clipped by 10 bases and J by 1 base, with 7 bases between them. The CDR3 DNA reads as TGTGCCACGGGCAGTAACTATGGCTACACCTTC. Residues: CATGSNYGYTF.

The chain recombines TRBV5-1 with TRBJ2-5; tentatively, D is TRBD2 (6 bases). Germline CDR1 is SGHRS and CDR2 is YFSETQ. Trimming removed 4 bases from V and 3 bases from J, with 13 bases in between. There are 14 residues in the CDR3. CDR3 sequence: CASSATSGEETQYF. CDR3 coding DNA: TGCGCCAGCAGCGCTACCTCGGGGGAAGAGACCCAGTACTTC.